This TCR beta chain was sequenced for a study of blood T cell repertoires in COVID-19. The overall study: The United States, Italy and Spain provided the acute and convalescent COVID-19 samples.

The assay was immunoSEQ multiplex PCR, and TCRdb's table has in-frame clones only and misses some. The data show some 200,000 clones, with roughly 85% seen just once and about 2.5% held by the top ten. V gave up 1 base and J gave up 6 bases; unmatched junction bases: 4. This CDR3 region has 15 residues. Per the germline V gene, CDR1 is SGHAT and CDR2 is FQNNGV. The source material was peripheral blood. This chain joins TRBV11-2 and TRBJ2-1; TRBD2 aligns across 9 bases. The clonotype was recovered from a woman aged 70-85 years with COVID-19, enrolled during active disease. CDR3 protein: CASSLGLAGFNEQFF. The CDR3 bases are TGTGCCAGCAGCTTAGGTCTAGCGGGGTTCAATGAGCAGTTCTTC.